A single sample gave rise to the 26 T cell receptor beta chains below, sequenced in a study of T cells after yellow fever vaccination. TCRdb processed the 5' RACE reads anew with MiXCR; each CDR3 protein has one entry. This table holds fewer than 150,000 distinct CDR3 sequences, 6.5% to 9% found once. Here the sequenced sample was CD4+ T cells sorted from PBMCs, taken 45 days after the first yellow fever vaccination. Receptor source: a man aged 18 to 30 who received the YFV17D yellow fever vaccine.

This clonotype was counted ten times or more. The chain joins TRBV12-3 or TRBV12-4 to TRBJ2-7; D is unclear. V was clipped by 1 base and J by 6 bases, with 10 bases between them. CDR3 length: 13 residues. The CDR3 protein is CASSLDTASEQYF. The CDR3 DNA reads TGTGCCAGCAGTTTAGACACGGCCTCCGAGCAGTACTTC.

This clonotype was seen repeatedly, ten times or more. The J gene is TRBJ2-1, the V gene TRBV11-2; 7 positions agree with TRBD2. This CDR3 contains 14 residues. J lost 0 bases, V lost 5 bases, and 1 base had no gene match. Per the germline V gene, CDR1 is SGHAT and CDR2 is FQNNGV. Here the CDR3 DNA reads TGTGCCAGCAGCCGGACTAGCTCCTACAATGAGCAGTTCTTC. It is translated as CASSRTSSYNEQFF.

This clonotype was detected many times. V and J are TRBV2 and TRBJ2-7, with 9 bases lining up with TRBD1. The CDR3 consists of 14 residues. V was clipped by 10 bases and J by 4 bases; unmatched bases: 11. Germline V gene lookup returns CDR1 SNHLY and CDR2 FYNNEI. CDR3 protein: CATSPGQGGYEQYV. The CDR3 DNA is TGTGCCACCTCACCGGGACAGGGAGGATACGAGCAGTACGTC.

In this sample, this clonotype turned up many times. The chain links TRBV5-1 to TRBJ2-4, with D perhaps matching TRBD2 (6 bases). Trimming removed 1 base at V and 9 bases at J, with 17 bases between. Germline CDR1 SGHRS, CDR2 YFSETQ. There are 15 residues in the CDR3. The DNA for the CDR3 is TGCGCCAGCAGCTTGTGGCGCAGCGTGGGGGGCATTCAGTACTTC. Its protein product is CASSLWRSVGGIQYF.

This clonotype was recorded many times. The J gene is TRBJ2-5, the V gene TRBV20-1; D not certain. Germline CDR1 and CDR2: DFQATT and SNEGSKA (reference sequence). V lost 3 bases and J 1 base, leaving 6 bases between the germline ends. The CDR3 sequence is 12 residues long. The chain's CDR3 is CSARTGQETQYF. CDR3 nucleotides: TGCAGTGCTAGGACTGGCCAAGAGACCCAGTACTTC.

V gene TRBV4-3 combines with J gene TRBJ2-5; TRBD2 matches at 10 bases. Looked up from germline, CDR1 is LGHNA and CDR2 is YSLEER. The CDR3 consists of 17 residues. V shed 1 base and J 7 bases; nucleotides not matched to a gene: 12. The CDR3, as DNA: TGCGCCAGCAGCCAAGTGCCAGCGGGGGGGCCTGGCGGGACCCAGTACTTC. Translated, it gives CASSQVPAGGPGGTQYF.

This clonotype was counted a few times. V and J are TRBV27 and TRBJ1-6, with TRBD1 matching over 11 bases. The CDR3 spans 18 residues. Germline lookup yields CDR1 MNHEY and CDR2 SMNVEV (reference sequence). V dropped 5 bases and J dropped 7; count of bases not matched to a gene: 13. The CDR3 DNA follows: TGTGCCAGCAGTCAGCGATGGACAGGGGGCACGGTAAATTCACCCCTCCACTTT. It specifies CASSQRWTGGTVNSPLHF.

This clonotype was seen many times. The genes are TRBV7-3 and TRBJ2-3, with D perhaps TRBD1 (6 bases). Germline V lookup: CDR1 SGHTA, CDR2 FQGTGA. The CDR3 covers 14 residues. Trimming took off 2 bases at V and 5 bases at J, with 11 bases between the two ends. The CDR3 DNA reads as TGTGCCAGCAGCTTAGAGGGGGAGAGAGATACGCAGTATTTT. It translates to CASSLEGERDTQYF. The full variable domain, its missing parts supplied by reference TRBV7-3 and TRBJ2-3, is GAGVSQTPSNKVTEKGKYVELRCDPISGHTALYWYRQSLGQGPEFLIYFQGTGAADDSGLPNDRFFAVRPEGSVSTLKIQRTERGDSAVYLCASSLEGERDTQYFGPGTRLTVL.

This clonotype was seen ten or more times. The chain has TRBV3-1 and TRBJ2-3, with 8 bases identical to TRBD2. Germline assignment: CDR1 LGHDT and CDR2 YNNKEL (reference sequence). The ends lost 4 bases at V and 8 bases at J; junction bases unmatched: 5. The CDR3 runs to 13 residues. The CDR3 region has the DNA TGTGCCAGCAGCCTGACTAGCGAGGGTACGCAGTATTTT. This sequence encodes CASSLTSEGTQYF.

This clonotype occurred many times. The chain combines TRBV5-1 with TRBJ1-1; no clear D. The CDR3 spans 18 residues. Germline lookup yields CDR1 SGHRS and CDR2 YFSETQ. V lost 7 bases and J 4 bases, leaving 29 bases between the germline ends. The CDR3 here is CASRTREVVMGRGTEAFF. DNA of the CDR3: TGCGCCAGCCGGACGAGGGAGGTCGTAATGGGTCGGGGCACTGAAGCTTTCTTT.

This clonotype was counted ten times or more. V gene TRBV5-1 combines with J gene TRBJ2-1; maybe TRBD2 (6 bases). The CDR3 is made up of 13 amino acids. V gave up 2 bases and J gave up 5 bases, with 8 bases separating them. The germline gives CDR1 SGHRS, CDR2 YFSETQ. The CDR3 sequence: CASSFGGDNEQFF. In DNA, the CDR3 is TGCGCCAGCAGCTTTGGCGGGGACAATGAGCAGTTCTTC.

This clonotype was counted only a few times. The chain employs TRBV7-2 and TRBJ1-1; weak D call: TRBD1 (6 bases). Germline CDR1 is SGHTA and CDR2 is FQGNSA. CDR3 length: 17 residues. V lost 5 bases to trimming and J lost 4 bases, with 23 bases between them. This CDR3 reads CASSRLRTEVSSTEAFF. The CDR3 DNA reads as TGTGCCAGCAGCCGCCTTCGGACAGAGGTTTCAAGCACTGAAGCTTTCTTT. Using reference TRBV7-2 and TRBJ1-1 for the parts outside the CDR3, the full variable domain is GAGVSQSPSNKVTEKGKDVELRCDPISGHTALYWYRQSLGQGLEFLIYFQGNSAPDKSGLPSDRFSAERTGGSVSTLTIQRTQQEDSAVYLCASSRLRTEVSSTEAFFGQGTRLTVV.

This clonotype occurred many times. The chain uses TRBV6-5 and TRBJ1-5; unclear D gene. In germline, CDR1 is MNHEY, CDR2 SVGAGI. V dropped 2 bases and J dropped 3 bases, with 8 bases sitting between them. This CDR3 is built from 14 residues. The CDR3 is CASSYGRDNQPQHF. The CDR3 DNA is TGTGCCAGCAGTTACGGGCGGGACAATCAGCCCCAGCATTTT.

This clonotype was seen ten or more times. This rearrangement joins TRBV3-1 to TRBJ2-7; D not resolved. This CDR3 comprises 13 residues. V was trimmed by 4 bases and J by 3 bases, leaving 10 bases between them. From germline, CDR1 is LGHDT and CDR2 YNNKEL (reference sequence). The CDR3 loop reads CASSPNRNYEQYF. The CDR3 DNA reads TGTGCCAGCAGCCCCAATCGGAACTACGAGCAGTACTTC.

This clonotype was recorded a few times. This chain joins TRBV5-4 and TRBJ2-1; 11 bases align to TRBD1. There are 15 residues in the CDR3. Trimming at V came to 3 bases and at J to 4 bases, leaving 3 bases not matched to a gene. Germline CDR1 SGHNT, CDR2 YYREEE (reference sequence). CDR3 protein: CASSSGDRGYNEQFF. CDR3 DNA: TGTGCCAGCAGCTCGGGGGACAGGGGGTACAATGAGCAGTTCTTC.

As regards this clonotype: A clone one base away is much larger, so this may be a read error. The genes are TRBV21-1 and TRBJ2-5; TRBD1, as called in the table, went unchecked against the DNA. TRBV21-1 is listed as a pseudogene. This CDR3 is 15 amino acids long. This chain's CDR3 is CASSKGDRVNETQYF. CDR3 in DNA: TGTGCCAGCAGCAAGGGAGACAGGGTCAATGAGACCCAGTACTTC.

This clonotype was seen many times. The V call is TRBV20-1, the J call TRBJ1-3; D uncertain. Germline V gene lookup returns CDR1 DFQATT and CDR2 SNEGSKA (reference sequence). V lost 1 base to trimming and J lost 2 bases, with 9 bases between them. This CDR3 comprises 14 residues. The DNA of the CDR3 is TGCAGTGCTAGAGTGCAGTTAGCTGGAAACACCATATATTTT. Its translation: CSARVQLAGNTIYF.

This chain joins TRBV6-2 or TRBV6-3 and TRBJ2-5; D possibly corresponds to TRBD1 (6 bases). Trimming removed 6 bases from V and 0 bases from J, with 11 bases in between. Germline assignment: CDR1 MNHEY and CDR2 SVGEGT. The CDR3 has 14 amino acids. CDR3 sequence reads: CASRPGTNQETQYF. For the CDR3, the DNA is TGTGCCAGCAGGCCCGGGACAAACCAAGAGACCCAGTACTTC.

The sample holds many counts of this clonotype. This chain joins TRBV13 and TRBJ1-1; unclear D gene. Germline V gene sequence: CDR1 PRHDT, CDR2 FYEKMQ (reference sequence). V was shortened by 4 bases and J by 8 bases, with 8 bases between the two germline ends. The CDR3 spans 11 residues. The CDR3 DNA reads as TGTGCCAGCAGCTACCCGGGCGAAGCTTTCTTT. Translation: CASSYPGEAFF.

In regard to this clonotype: A much larger clonotype is one base distant, so this may be a read error. The rearrangement uses TRBV2 and TRBJ2-3; 11 bases line up with TRBD2. Germline CDR1 reads SNHLY; CDR2 reads FYNNEI. The CDR3 covers 16 residues. The CDR3 sequence: CTSSLLAGGSTDTQYF. The CDR3 bases are TGTACCAGCAGTCTCCTAGCGGGGGGTAGCACAGATACGCAGTATTTT. Supplemented by reference TRBV2 and TRBJ2-3, the full variable domain reads EPEVTQTPSHQVTQMGQEVILRCVPISNHLYFYWYRQILGQKVEFLVSFYNNEISEKSEIFDDQFSVERPDGSNFTLKIRSTKLEDSAMYFCTSSLLAGGSTDTQYFGPGTRLTVL.

This clonotype came up many times. This sequence joins TRBV19 and TRBJ2-5; D ambiguous. The CDR3 has 13 residues. Deletions cut 7 bases from V and 2 bases from J, with 11 bases between. Germline CDR1 reads LNHDA; CDR2 reads SQIVND (reference sequence). The CDR3 nucleotides read TGTGCCAGTAAAGTTTTGGGTCAAGAGACCCAGTACTTC. Its protein is CASKVLGQETQYF.

This clonotype was recorded at least ten times. The rearrangement joins TRBV7-2 to TRBJ2-3; D is ambiguous. The germline V gene encodes CDR1 SGHTA and CDR2 FQGNSA. CDR3 length: 15 amino acids. The V end was cut by 5 bases, the J end by 3 bases, with 15 bases between. CDR3 sequence (DNA): TGTGCCAGCAGCACCCCGAAAAGTGGGACAGATACGCAGTATTTT. It encodes CASSTPKSGTDTQYF.

The chain combines TRBV6-5 with TRBJ1-2; 7 bases agree with TRBD1. The CDR3 is 12 residues long. V dropped 4 bases and J dropped 7; count of bases not matched to a gene: 3. Per the germline V gene, CDR1 is MNHEY and CDR2 is SVGAGI. Written as DNA, the CDR3 is TGTGCCAGCAGTTCGACAGGGATTGGCTACACCTTC. This translates into CASSSTGIGYTF.

This clonotype was detected ten times or more. The chain is built from TRBV7-2 and TRBJ1-1; 11 bases align to TRBD1. With 2 bases clipped from V and 5 bases from J, the junction kept 10 bases outside the gene matches. Germline CDR1 reads SGHTA; CDR2 reads FQGNSA. The CDR3 is 17 amino acids. In nucleotides, the CDR3 is TGTGCCAGCAGCTTAAACGTTAGGACAGGGGGCGTTACTGAAGCTTTCTTT. Translated: CASSLNVRTGGVTEAFF. The whole variable domain, filled in from reference TRBV7-2 and TRBJ1-1, reads GAGVSQSPSNKVTEKGKDVELRCDPISGHTALYWYRQSLGQGLEFLIYFQGNSAPDKSGLPSDRFSAERTGGSVSTLTIQRTQQEDSAVYLCASSLNVRTGGVTEAFFGQGTRLTVV.

The table lists this clonotype with many counts. The V call is TRBV30, the J call TRBJ2-5; D may be TRBD2 (6 bases). Trimming left V 2 bases short and J 4 bases short, with 14 bases between. The CDR3 length is 14 residues. Germline V gene data show CDR1 as GTSNPN and CDR2 as SVGIG (reference sequence). CDR3 loop: CAWSRTSRRETQYF. In nucleotides, the CDR3 is TGTGCCTGGAGTAGAACTAGCCGGAGAGAGACCCAGTACTTC.

This clonotype was picked up a small number of times. The chain employs TRBV5-4 and TRBJ2-5, with 7 bases aligning to TRBD2. The V gene end was trimmed by 1 base and the J gene end by 4 bases; junction bases not matched to a gene: 7. From germline, CDR1 is SGHNT and CDR2 YYREEE (reference sequence). The CDR3 sequence is 15 residues long. The CDR3 spells CASSLKERGGETQYF. Written as DNA, the CDR3 is TGTGCCAGCAGCTTGAAAGAGCGGGGTGGAGAGACCCAGTACTTC.